This entry features one T cell receptor (beta chain) sequence. This CDR3 has 15 amino acids. Germline CDR1 SEHNR, CDR2 FQNEAQ (reference sequence). The V gene lost 5 bases and the J gene lost 8 bases, with 18 bases spanning the gap. This entry comes from a study of T cell responses to AZD1222 COVID-19 vaccine. Profiling relied on immunoSEQ multiplex PCR, and the TCRdb table lists in-frame clones only, not all of them. Counted here are about 77,000 clones, roughly 90% occurring once; the ten biggest clones make up approximately 5%. Sequenced here: peripheral blood, sampled 28 days after the second AZD1222 dose. This TCR derives from an adult who received the AZD1222 COVID-19 vaccine. The rearrangement uses TRBV7-9 and TRBJ1-4; weak D call: TRBD1 (6 bases). The CDR3: CASSHSTGTGEKLFF. The CDR3 coding sequence is TGTGCCAGCAGCCACTCTACAGGGACGGGCGAAAAACTGTTTTTT.